This T cell receptor (beta chain) was sequenced during a study of T cells in Graves' hyperthyroidism and ophthalmopathy. This clonotype showed up just a few times. RNA transcripts gave rise to amplified TCR beta CDR3 regions. First-round RT-PCR with HTBI primers amplified the TCR CDR3 region. One entry per CDR3 protein, called by TCRdb with MiXCR from the multiplex PCR reads. Here the sample spans 550,000 to 650,000 distinct CDR3 sequences, approximately 15% being singletons. Patients aged 18 to 65 had newly diagnosed hyperthyroidism lasting under 2 months. J lost 7 bases, V lost 0 bases, and 5 bases had no gene match. The CDR3 runs to 16 residues. Germline CDR1 and CDR2: LGHDT and YNNKEL (reference sequence).

Sample: blood. This clonotype originated in a woman aged 25 to 39 with Graves' hyperthyroidism that later progressed to Graves' ophthalmopathy. The J gene is TRBJ2-5, the V gene TRBV3-1, with 13 bases lining up with TRBD2. CDR3 DNA sequence: TGTGCCAGCAGCCAAGATACTAGCGGGAGGGCCGGGACCCAGTACTTC. Translating gives CASSQDTSGRAGTQYF.